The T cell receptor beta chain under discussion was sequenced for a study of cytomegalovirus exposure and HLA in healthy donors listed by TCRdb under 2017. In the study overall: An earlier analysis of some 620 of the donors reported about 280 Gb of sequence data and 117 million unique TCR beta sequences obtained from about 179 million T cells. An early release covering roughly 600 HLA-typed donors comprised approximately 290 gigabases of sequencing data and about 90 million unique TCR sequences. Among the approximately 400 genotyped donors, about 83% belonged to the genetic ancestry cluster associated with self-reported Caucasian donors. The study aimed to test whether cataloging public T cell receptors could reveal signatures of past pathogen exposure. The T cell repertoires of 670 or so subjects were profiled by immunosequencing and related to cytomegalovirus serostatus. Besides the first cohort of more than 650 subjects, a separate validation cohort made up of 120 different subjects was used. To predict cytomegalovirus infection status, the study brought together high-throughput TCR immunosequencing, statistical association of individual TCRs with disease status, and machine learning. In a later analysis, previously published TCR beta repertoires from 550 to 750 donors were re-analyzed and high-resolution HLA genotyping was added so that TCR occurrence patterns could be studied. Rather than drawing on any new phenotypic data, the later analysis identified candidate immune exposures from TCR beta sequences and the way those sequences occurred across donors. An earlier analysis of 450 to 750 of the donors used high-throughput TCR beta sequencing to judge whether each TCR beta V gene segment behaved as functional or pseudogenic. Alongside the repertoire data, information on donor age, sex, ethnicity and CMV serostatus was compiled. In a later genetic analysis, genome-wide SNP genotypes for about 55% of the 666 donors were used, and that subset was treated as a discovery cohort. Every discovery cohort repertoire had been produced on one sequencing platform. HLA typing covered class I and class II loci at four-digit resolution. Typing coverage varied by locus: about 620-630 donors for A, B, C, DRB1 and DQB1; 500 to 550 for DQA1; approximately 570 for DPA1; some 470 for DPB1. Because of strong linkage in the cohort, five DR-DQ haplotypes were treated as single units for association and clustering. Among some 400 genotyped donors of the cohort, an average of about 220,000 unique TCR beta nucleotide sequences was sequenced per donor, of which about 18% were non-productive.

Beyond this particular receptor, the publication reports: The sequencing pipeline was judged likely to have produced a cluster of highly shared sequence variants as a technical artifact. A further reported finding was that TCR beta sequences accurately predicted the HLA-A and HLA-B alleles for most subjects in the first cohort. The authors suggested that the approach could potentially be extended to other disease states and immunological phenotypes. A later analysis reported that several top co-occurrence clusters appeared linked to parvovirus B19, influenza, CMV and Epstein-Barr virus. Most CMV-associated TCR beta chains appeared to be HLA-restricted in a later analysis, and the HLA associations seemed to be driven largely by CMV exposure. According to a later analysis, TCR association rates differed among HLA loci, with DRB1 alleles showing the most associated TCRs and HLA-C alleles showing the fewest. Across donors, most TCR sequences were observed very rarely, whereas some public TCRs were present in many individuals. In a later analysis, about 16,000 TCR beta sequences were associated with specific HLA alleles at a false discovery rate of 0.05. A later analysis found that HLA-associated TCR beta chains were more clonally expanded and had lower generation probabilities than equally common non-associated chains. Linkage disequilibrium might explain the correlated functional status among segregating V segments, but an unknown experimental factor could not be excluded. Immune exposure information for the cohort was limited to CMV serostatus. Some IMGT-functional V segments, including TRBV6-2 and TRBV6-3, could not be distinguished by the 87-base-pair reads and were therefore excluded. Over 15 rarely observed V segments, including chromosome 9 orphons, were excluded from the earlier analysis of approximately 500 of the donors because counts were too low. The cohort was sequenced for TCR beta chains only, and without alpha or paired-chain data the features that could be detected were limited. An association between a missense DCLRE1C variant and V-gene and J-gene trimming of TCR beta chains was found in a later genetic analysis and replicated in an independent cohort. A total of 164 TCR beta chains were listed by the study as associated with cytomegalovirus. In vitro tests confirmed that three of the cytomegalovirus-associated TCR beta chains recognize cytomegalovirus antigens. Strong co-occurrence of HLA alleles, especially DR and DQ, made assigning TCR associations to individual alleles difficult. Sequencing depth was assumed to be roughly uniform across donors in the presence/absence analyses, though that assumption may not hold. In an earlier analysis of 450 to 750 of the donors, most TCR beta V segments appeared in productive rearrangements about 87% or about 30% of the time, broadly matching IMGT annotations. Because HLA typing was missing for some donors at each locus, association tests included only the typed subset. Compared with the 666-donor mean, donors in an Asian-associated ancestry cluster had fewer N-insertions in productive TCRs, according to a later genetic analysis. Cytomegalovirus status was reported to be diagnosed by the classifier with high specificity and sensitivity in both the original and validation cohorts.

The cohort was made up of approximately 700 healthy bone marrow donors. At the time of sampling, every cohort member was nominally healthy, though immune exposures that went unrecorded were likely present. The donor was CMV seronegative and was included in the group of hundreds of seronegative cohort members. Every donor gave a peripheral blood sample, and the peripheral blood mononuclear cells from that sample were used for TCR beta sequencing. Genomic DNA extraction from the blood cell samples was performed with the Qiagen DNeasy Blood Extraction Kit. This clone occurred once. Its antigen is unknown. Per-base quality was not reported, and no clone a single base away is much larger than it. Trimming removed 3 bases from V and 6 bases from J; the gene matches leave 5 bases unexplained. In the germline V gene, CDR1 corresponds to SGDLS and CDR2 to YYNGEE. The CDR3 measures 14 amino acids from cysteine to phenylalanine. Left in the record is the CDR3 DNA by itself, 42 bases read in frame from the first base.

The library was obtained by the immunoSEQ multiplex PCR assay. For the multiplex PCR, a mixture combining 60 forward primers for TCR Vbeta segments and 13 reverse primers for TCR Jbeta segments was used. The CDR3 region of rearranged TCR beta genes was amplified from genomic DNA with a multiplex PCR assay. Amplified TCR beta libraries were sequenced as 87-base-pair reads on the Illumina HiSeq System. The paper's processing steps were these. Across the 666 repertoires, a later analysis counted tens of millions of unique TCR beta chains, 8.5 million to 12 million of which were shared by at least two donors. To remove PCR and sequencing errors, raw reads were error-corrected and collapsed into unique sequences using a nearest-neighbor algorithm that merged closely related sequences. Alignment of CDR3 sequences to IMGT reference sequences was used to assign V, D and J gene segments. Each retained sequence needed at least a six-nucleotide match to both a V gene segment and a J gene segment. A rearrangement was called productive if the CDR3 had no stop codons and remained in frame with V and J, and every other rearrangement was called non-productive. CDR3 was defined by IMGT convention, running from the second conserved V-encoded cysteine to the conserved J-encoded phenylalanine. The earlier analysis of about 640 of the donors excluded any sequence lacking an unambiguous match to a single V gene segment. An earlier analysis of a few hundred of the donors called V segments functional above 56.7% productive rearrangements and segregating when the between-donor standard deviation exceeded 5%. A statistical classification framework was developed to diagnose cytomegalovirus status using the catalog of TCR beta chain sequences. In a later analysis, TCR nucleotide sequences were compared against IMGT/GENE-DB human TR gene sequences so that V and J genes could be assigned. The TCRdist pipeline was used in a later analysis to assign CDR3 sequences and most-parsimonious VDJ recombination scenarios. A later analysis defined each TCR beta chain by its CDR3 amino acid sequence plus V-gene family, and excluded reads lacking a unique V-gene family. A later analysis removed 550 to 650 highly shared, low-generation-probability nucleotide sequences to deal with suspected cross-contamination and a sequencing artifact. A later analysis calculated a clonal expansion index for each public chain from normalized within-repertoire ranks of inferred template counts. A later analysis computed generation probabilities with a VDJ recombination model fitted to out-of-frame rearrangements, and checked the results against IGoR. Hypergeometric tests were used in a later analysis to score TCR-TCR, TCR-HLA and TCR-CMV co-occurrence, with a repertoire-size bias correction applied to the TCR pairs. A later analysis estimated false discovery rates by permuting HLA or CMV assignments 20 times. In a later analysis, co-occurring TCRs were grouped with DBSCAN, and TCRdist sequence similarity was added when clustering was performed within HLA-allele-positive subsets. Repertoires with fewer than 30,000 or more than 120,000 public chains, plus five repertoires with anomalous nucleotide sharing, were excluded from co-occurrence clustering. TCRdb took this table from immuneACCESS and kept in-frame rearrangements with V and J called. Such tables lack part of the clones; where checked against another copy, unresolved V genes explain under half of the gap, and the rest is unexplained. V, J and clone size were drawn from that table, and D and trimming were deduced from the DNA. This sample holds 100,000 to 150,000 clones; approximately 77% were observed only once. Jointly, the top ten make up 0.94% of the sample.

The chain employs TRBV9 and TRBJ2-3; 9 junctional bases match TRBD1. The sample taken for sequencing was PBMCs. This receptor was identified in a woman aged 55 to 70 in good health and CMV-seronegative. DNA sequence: TGTGCCAGCAGCGCACAGGGGGCAGGGGATACGCAGTATTTT. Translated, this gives CASSAQGAGDTQYF.